A single T cell receptor beta chain is shown here with its context. It has no known antigen specificity. Per-base quality was not reported, and no clone a single base away is much larger than it. The data derive from a study of blood T cell repertoires in COVID-19 (dated by TCRdb to about 2020). About the study as a whole: Collaborator samples came from the United States, Italy and Spain and covered acute and convalescent phases of COVID-19. Nearly every sample came with metadata listing a de-identified subject ID, COVID-19 status, age in years and sex. The samples were drawn from two sources: the first 160 participants of the ongoing ImmuneRACE study, and fewer than 1,500 subjects contributed by 6 global collaborators. The material from the prospective study consisted of cDNA or gDNA derived from T cells, B-cell-depleted T cells, or PBMCs. Deeply sampled blood TCRbeta repertoires from subjects exposed to, actively infected with, or recovered from COVID-19 were included in the dataset. HLA class I and class II types, where available, came from metadata supplied by the sample provider rather than from assay-based typing. The repertoires were made available in a free public database intended to serve as a resource for research on the immune response to SARS-CoV-2. The study at large found these results: The quantity of clinical and demographic metadata differed by source and by participant and was supplied without curation.

From the cysteine through the phenylalanine, the CDR3 covers 16 amino acids. The read is trimmed to its CDR3 DNA, 48 bases read in frame from base 1. The junction carries 19 bases between V and J, which are trimmed by 9 bases and 1 base respectively. CDR1 and CDR2, per the germline V gene, are SNHLY and FYNNEI. Collaborating institutions collected whole blood in K2EDTA tubes following their own protocols. For TCRbeta analysis, collaborators shipped samples as frozen whole blood, isolated PBMCs, or DNA extracted from either of those sample types. The immunoSEQ Assay, a bias-controlled multiplex PCR, was used to amplify TCRbeta CDR3 regions from genomic DNA. The authors processed their data as follows. The number of nucleated cells in each sample was estimated by amplification of reference gene primers within the assay. Sequence reads were collapsed and filtered to measure the absolute abundance of every unique TCRbeta CDR3 rearrangement. For each sample, productive Simpson clonality was calculated by taking the square root of Simpson's diversity index across productive rearrangements. TCRdb's version of the immuneACCESS table is confined to in-frame rearrangements and falls short of the full clone set. An unresolved V gene accounts for under half of the shortfall where checked; the remainder is of unknown origin. D and trimming come from the DNA, and the V and J calls and clone size come from that table. The sample table holds around 140,000 clones, of which around nine tenths were seen once. More than 15% of the sample comes from the top ten.

Input material: peripheral blood. The chain was built from TRBV2 and TRBJ2-1, and possibly TRBD2, on 6 matching bases. The receptor was isolated from a man aged 50 to 60 with active or convalescent COVID-19. CDR3 region: CASNRRAGRSYNEQFF. The nucleotide sequence is TGTGCCAGTAATCGCAGGGCGGGGAGGTCCTACAATGAGCAGTTCTTC.